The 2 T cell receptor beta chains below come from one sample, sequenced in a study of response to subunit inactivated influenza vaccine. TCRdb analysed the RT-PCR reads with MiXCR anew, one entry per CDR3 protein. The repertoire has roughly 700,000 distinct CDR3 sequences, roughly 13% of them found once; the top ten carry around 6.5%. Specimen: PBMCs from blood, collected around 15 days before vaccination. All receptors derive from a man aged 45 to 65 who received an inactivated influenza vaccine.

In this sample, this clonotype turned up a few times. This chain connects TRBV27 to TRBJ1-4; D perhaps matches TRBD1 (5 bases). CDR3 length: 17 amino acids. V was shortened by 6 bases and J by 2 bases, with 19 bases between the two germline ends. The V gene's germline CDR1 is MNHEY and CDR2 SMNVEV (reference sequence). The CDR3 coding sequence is TGTGCCAGCAGGGCAGGGAAGAGCTGGAGGACTAATGAAAAACTGTTTTTT. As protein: CASRAGKSWRTNEKLFF.

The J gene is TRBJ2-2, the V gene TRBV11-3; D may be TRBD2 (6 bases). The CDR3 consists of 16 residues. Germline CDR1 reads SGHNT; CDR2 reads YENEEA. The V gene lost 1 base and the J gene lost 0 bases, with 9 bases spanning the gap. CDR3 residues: CASSLVAGSNTGELFF. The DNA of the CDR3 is TGTGCCAGCAGCTTAGTTGCGGGGTCGAACACCGGGGAGCTGTTTTTT.